Presented here are 21 T cell receptor beta chains from one specimen sequenced in a study of T cells in Graves' hyperthyroidism and ophthalmopathy. Researchers amplified the TCR beta CDR3 regions from RNA transcripts. In the first-round RT-PCR of the TCR CDR3, the HTBI primer set was used. TCRdb called the multiplex PCR reads again in MiXCR, with one record for every CDR3 protein. The sample carries about 58,000 distinct CDR3 sequences, less than 50% recorded once. Sequencing was performed on blood. The receptors stem from a woman aged 30 to 39 with Graves' ophthalmopathy.

In this sample, this clonotype turned up many times. The chain employs TRBV2 and TRBJ2-1, with unresolved D. The germline V gene has CDR1 SNHLY and CDR2 FYNNEI. Trimming removed 3 bases from V and 8 bases from J, with 17 bases in between. The CDR3 is 15 residues long. CDR3 sequence reads: CASSDMQLLRDEQFF. CDR3 nucleotides: TGTGCCAGCAGTGACATGCAACTTCTTCGCGATGAGCAGTTCTTC.

A note on this clonotype: An end of the junction differs from the germline gene, which may be a read error. The CDR3 spells CASSEVGGNEPQHF. The CDR3 DNA follows: TGTGCCAGCAGTGAAGTCGGCGGCAATGAGCCCCAGCATTTT. The chain couples TRBV2 to TRBJ1-5; D is undetermined. This CDR3 region has 14 residues. Germline V gives CDR1 SNHLY, CDR2 FYNNEI.

This clonotype has a count of ten or more. This chain joins TRBV12-3 or TRBV12-4 and TRBJ1-1; D is uncertain. V lost 2 bases and J 1 base, leaving 5 bases between the germline ends. CDR3 length: 13 residues. The CDR3 here is CASSLIGNTEAFF. The CDR3 bases are TGTGCCAGCAGTTTAATAGGGAACACTGAAGCTTTCTTT.

This clonotype was detected many times. The J gene is TRBJ2-7, the V gene TRBV11-3, with a weak D call TRBD1 (5 bases). Trimming removed 8 bases from V and 3 bases from J, with 17 bases in between. CDR1 SGHNT and CDR2 YENEEA come from the germline V gene. This CDR3 comprises 14 residues. The CDR3 reads CASETVSAFYEQYF. The CDR3 DNA sequence: TGTGCCAGCGAGACAGTTTCAGCCTTCTACGAGCAGTACTTC.

The chain employs TRBV2 and TRBJ2-2, with D tentatively TRBD2 (5 bases). V dropped 6 bases and J dropped 11 bases, with 16 bases sitting between them. The CDR3 covers 13 residues. CDR1 is SNHLY and CDR2 is FYNNEI in the germline V gene. The chain's CDR3 is CASSAKSRGELFF. The CDR3 nucleotides are TGTGCCAGCAGCGCTAAGAGCCGGGGAGAGCTGTTTTTT.

This clonotype has at least ten counts. This chain connects TRBV3-1 to TRBJ2-7, with 10 bases matching TRBD2. Germline V gives CDR1 LGHDT, CDR2 YNNKEL (reference sequence). This CDR3 has 17 residues. V lost 1 base, J lost 11 bases, and 17 bases stayed unmatched. The CDR3 spells CASSQVYIPTSGMWKYF. The CDR3 bases are TGTGCCAGCAGCCAAGTTTATATCCCCACTAGCGGGATGTGGAAGTACTTC.

V gene TRBV24-1 combines with J gene TRBJ1-4; 8 nucleotides line up with TRBD1. V dropped 4 bases and J dropped 8; count of bases not matched to a gene: 8. Germline-derived CDR1 and CDR2 are KGHDR and SFDVKD. CDR3 size: 15 residues. CDR3 coding DNA: TGTGCCACCAGTGAGTCGGACAGGGTGGAGGAAAAACTGTTTTTT. Translation: CATSESDRVEEKLFF.

The rearrangement links TRBV9 to TRBJ2-4; TRBD2 matches 9 bases. Trimming at V came to 5 bases and at J to 6 bases, leaving 9 bases not matched to a gene. Per the germline V gene, CDR1 is SGDLS and CDR2 is YYNGEE. CDR3 size: 15 residues. In DNA form, the CDR3 reads TGTGCCAGCAGTCTAGCGGGACAGACCTTAAACATTCAGTACTTC. Translating it yields CASSLAGQTLNIQYF.

Remarks on this clonotype: Given a much more abundant clone one base away, this may be a read error. The chain carries TRBV2 and TRBJ2-7; TRBD1 aligns across 7 bases. The CDR3 extends over 15 amino acids. Germline values: CDR1 SNHLY, CDR2 FYNNEI. The J segment lost 2 bases and the V segment lost 5 bases, leaving 9 bases of the junction unmatched. CDR3 sequence reads: CASSPQDRTPYEQYF. CDR3 bases: TGTGCCAGCAGTCCACAGGACAGGACCCCCTACGAGCAGTACTTC.

This clonotype was recorded many times. The chain couples TRBV2 to TRBJ2-3, with D unresolved. Trimming took 6 bases from V and 1 from J, leaving 8 bases between them. The germline gives CDR1 SNHLY, CDR2 FYNNEI. The length of the CDR3 is 13 residues. CDR3 sequence: CASSTHGTDTQYF. Here the CDR3 DNA reads TGTGCCAGCAGCACGCACGGCACAGATACGCAGTATTTT.

Notes on this clonotype: At one boundary the junction diverges from the germline segment, which might be a read error. The chain joins TRBV13 to TRBJ2-1; 10 bases are shared with TRBD2. CDR1 and CDR2 from the germline V gene are PRHDT and FYEKMQ (reference sequence). This CDR3 has 16 residues. The CDR3 here is CASSFGSGRALNGQFF. In DNA form, the CDR3 reads TGTGCCAGCAGTTTTGGGAGCGGGAGGGCCTTAAATGGGCAGTTCTTC.

V gene TRBV15 combines with J gene TRBJ1-1; no definite D call. This CDR3 is 15 amino acids long. Trimming removed 0 bases from V and 6 bases from J, with 14 bases in between. The germline V gene encodes CDR1 LNHNV and CDR2 YYDKDF (reference sequence). The CDR3 here is CATSRDSNRAAEAFF. The CDR3 DNA reads TGTGCCACCAGCAGAGATTCCAACCGAGCAGCTGAAGCTTTCTTT.

The DNA for the CDR3 is TGTGCCACAAGCCGGCAGGGAGGACAAGAGACCCAGCATTTT. It translates to CATSRQGGQETQHF. This sequence joins TRBV19 and TRBJ1-5, with a possible D match to TRBD1 (5 bases). With 10 bases removed from V and 11 bases from J, the gap between germline ends came to 24 bases. The CDR3 extends over 14 amino acids. In germline, CDR1 is LNHDA, CDR2 SQIVND (reference sequence).

This clonotype is medium-sized in the sample. V gene TRBV24-1 combines with J gene TRBJ2-1; 7 positions match TRBD1. The germline gives CDR1 KGHDR, CDR2 SFDVKD. This CDR3 has 13 amino acids. V shed 9 bases and J 4 bases; nucleotides not matched to a gene: 5. CDR3 residues: CATGTEGYNEQFF. The CDR3 DNA sequence: TGTGCCACCGGGACAGAGGGTTACAATGAGCAGTTCTTC.

The V call is TRBV14, the J call TRBJ1-1; no definite D call. The CDR3 is 16 amino acids. The germline V gene encodes CDR1 SGHDN and CDR2 FVKESK. V dropped 4 bases and J dropped 13 bases, with 28 bases sitting between them. Written as DNA, the CDR3 is TGTGCCAGCAGCCCATTCAGGAGGATCGTACCCGGGTCATTTTTCTTT. Its translation is CASSPFRRIVPGSFFF.

This clonotype was counted ten times or more. J is TRBJ2-3 and V is TRBV19, with a possible D match to TRBD2 (6 bases). The CDR3 runs to 16 residues. V lost 3 bases and J 4 bases, leaving 17 bases between the germline ends. Germline CDR1 reads LNHDA; CDR2 reads SQIVND (reference sequence). The CDR3 DNA sequence: TGTGCCAGTAGTATCCGGCACCGGGGGAGCCCAGATACGCAGTATTTT. Translating it yields CASSIRHRGSPDTQYF. The variable domain in full, completed from reference TRBV19 and TRBJ2-3, reads DGGITQSPKYLFRKEGQNVTLSCEQNLNHDAMYWYRQDPGQGLRLIYYSQIVNDFQKGDIAEGYSVSREKKESFPLTVTSAQKNPTAFYLCASSIRHRGSPDTQYFGPGTRLTVL.

V is TRBV19 and J is TRBJ1-3; tentative D call: TRBD1 (5 bases). Trimming removed 1 base from V and 8 bases from J, with 9 bases in between. Germline V CDR1 and CDR2: LNHDA, SQIVND (reference sequence). The CDR3 has 13 residues. The CDR3 DNA is TGTGCCAGTAGTATAGTGAAAGGGGACACCATATATTTT. Its translation: CASSIVKGDTIYF. The full variable domain, completed using reference TRBV19 and TRBJ1-3, is DGGITQSPKYLFRKEGQNVTLSCEQNLNHDAMYWYRQDPGQGLRLIYYSQIVNDFQKGDIAEGYSVSREKKESFPLTVTSAQKNPTAFYLCASSIVKGDTIYFGEGSWLTVV.

This clonotype appeared many times. The rearrangement joins TRBV7-2 to TRBJ1-1; weak D call: TRBD1 (5 bases). Germline V gene lookup returns CDR1 SGHTA and CDR2 FQGNSA. The CDR3 runs to 15 residues. V gave up 2 bases and J gave up 4 bases, with 14 bases separating them. The CDR3, as DNA: TGTGCCAGCAGCTTACCCCAGGGATTCGGCACTGAAGCTTTCTTT. It is translated as CASSLPQGFGTEAFF. The complete variable domain, with remaining parts taken from reference TRBV7-2 and TRBJ1-1, reads GAGVSQSPSNKVTEKGKDVELRCDPISGHTALYWYRQSLGQGLEFLIYFQGNSAPDKSGLPSDRFSAERTGGSVSTLTIQRTQQEDSAVYLCASSLPQGFGTEAFFGQGTRLTVV.

This clonotype was picked up many times. The rearrangement uses TRBV9 and TRBJ1-6, with D perhaps TRBD1 (5 bases). Per the germline V gene, CDR1 is SGDLS and CDR2 is YYNGEE. The CDR3 contains 15 residues. The V end lost 0 bases, the J end lost 7 bases, and 11 bases lay between the germline ends. This CDR3 is CASSVDWGTNSPLHF. The CDR3 region has the DNA TGTGCCAGCAGCGTAGATTGGGGCACCAATTCACCCCTCCACTTT.

The genes are TRBV15 and TRBJ1-5; D is undetermined. V was pared by 0 bases and J by 7 bases, with 7 bases between. Germline V lookup: CDR1 LNHNV, CDR2 YYDKDF (reference sequence). The CDR3 has 13 amino acids. The CDR3 spells CATSRESEQPQHF. Here the CDR3 DNA reads TGTGCCACCAGCAGAGAATCTGAGCAGCCCCAGCATTTT.

Regarding this clonotype: The CDR3 does not close with the conserved phenylalanine or tryptophan, likely indicating a read error. This chain joins TRBV11-2 and TRBJ1-6; 8 nucleotides agree with TRBD1. The V and J ends lost 3 bases and 4 bases, in that order; junction bases with no gene match: 2. The CDR3 totals 15 residues. The germline V gene encodes CDR1 SGHAT and CDR2 FQNNGV. In nucleotides, the CDR3 is TGTGCCAGCAGCTTGCGGACAGGGTATAATTCACCCCTCCACTTG. Encoded protein: CASSLRTGYNSPLHL.